Listed here are 25 T cell receptor beta chains from one sample, sequenced in a study of PD-1 blockade in classical Hodgkin lymphoma. Sequencing used immunoSEQ multiplex PCR; TCRdb keeps in-frame clones, though not all of them. The data show approximately 30,000 clones, with over 60% seen just once and 3% to 4.5% held by the top ten. Time point defined: cycle 4 day 1 (C4D1), after 5 to 7 weeks of nivolumab. The patients all showed relapse after autologous stem cell transplantation, while their brentuximab vedotin exposure varied. Sequenced material: peripheral blood mononuclear cells (PBMCs), taken before the fourth cycle of nivolumab. All receptors come from a human donor with classical Hodgkin lymphoma.

This sequence joins TRBV2 and TRBJ2-5; 8 nucleotides match TRBD1. From germline, CDR1 is SNHLY and CDR2 FYNNEI. The CDR3 consists of 15 residues. V trimming: 5 bases; J trimming: 6 bases; junction bases outside the gene matches: 11. This chain's CDR3 is CASSTDRDPLKTQYF. CDR3 bases: TGTGCCAGCAGTACGGACAGGGACCCCCTGAAGACCCAGTACTTC.

The rearrangement links TRBV5-6 to TRBJ2-4; D call uncertain. Trimming left V 4 bases short and J 3 bases short, with 11 bases between. The CDR3 runs to 14 residues. In germline, CDR1 is SGHDT, CDR2 YYEEEE. The CDR3 bases are TGTGCCAGCAGCCCCCCAGGTGGCAAAAACATTCAGTACTTC. The encoded protein is CASSPPGGKNIQYF.

The chain is built from TRBV4-1 and TRBJ2-7; TRBD1 or TRBD2 may be the D gene (5 bases each). Trimming removed 0 bases at V and 3 bases at J, with 12 bases between. CDR1 and CDR2 from the germline V gene are MGHRA and YSYEKL. The CDR3 consists of 15 residues. The CDR3 protein is CASSQDGAGSYEQYF. CDR3 DNA sequence: TGCGCCAGCAGCCAAGATGGGGCAGGGAGCTACGAGCAGTACTTC.

V and J are TRBV4-3 and TRBJ2-3; D gene unclear. The germline V and J ends were trimmed by 0 bases and 2 bases, with 6 bases remaining between them. CDR3 length equals 14 residues. CDR1 is LGHNA, CDR2 YSLEER, per germline. Here the CDR3 reads CASSQDQVTDTQYF. The CDR3 DNA reads TGCGCCAGCAGCCAAGATCAGGTCACAGATACGCAGTATTTT.

The table lists this clone with a few counts. CDR3 loop: CASSYSQGLTDTQYF. The CDR3 nucleotides read TGTGCCAGCAGTTACTCGCAGGGGCTCACAGATACGCAGTATTTT. The chain recombines TRBV6-6 with TRBJ2-3, with D possibly matching TRBD1 (6 bases). The V gene's germline CDR1 is MNHNY and CDR2 SVGAGI (reference sequence). V lost 0 bases and J 2 bases, leaving 9 bases between the germline ends. The CDR3 runs 15 residues.

The chain carries TRBV15 and TRBJ1-5, with a weak D call TRBD1 (5 bases). Germline V gives CDR1 LNHNV, CDR2 YYDKDF (reference sequence). The CDR3 is 15 amino acids. V lost 0 bases to trimming and J lost 6 bases, with 12 bases between them. The CDR3 DNA reads as TGTGCCACCAGCAGAGATCTCGGCGGGGGTCAGCCCCAGCATTTT. It specifies CATSRDLGGGQPQHF.

This clone was counted once. The chain combines TRBV7-2 with TRBJ2-1; TRBD2 matches at 10 bases. Trimming at V came to 4 bases and at J to 6 bases, leaving 9 bases not matched to a gene. Germline assignment: CDR1 SGHTA and CDR2 FQGNSA. This CDR3 contains 16 residues. CDR3 DNA: TGTGCCAGCAGCTCTTCCGGGACTAGCGTCTTCAATGAGCAGTTCTTC. Translating gives CASSSSGTSVFNEQFF. Drawing the rest from reference TRBV7-2 and TRBJ2-1, the complete variable domain is GAGVSQSPSNKVTEKGKDVELRCDPISGHTALYWYRQSLGQGLEFLIYFQGNSAPDKSGLPSDRFSAERTGGSVSTLTIQRTQQEDSAVYLCASSSSGTSVFNEQFFGPGTRLTVL.

The V and J genes are TRBV28 and TRBJ2-1; D gene ambiguous. CDR1 is MDHEN, CDR2 SYDVKM, per germline. CDR3 length: 15 residues. The V gene lost 3 bases and the J gene lost 0 bases, with 9 bases spanning the gap. The DNA of the CDR3 is TGTGCCAGCAGTTTGAGGCCGAGCTCCTACAATGAGCAGTTCTTC. This translates into CASSLRPSSYNEQFF.

The chain has TRBV30 and TRBJ2-6; D remains ambiguous. The length of the CDR3 is 14 residues. Deletions cut 1 base from V and 1 base from J, with 5 bases between. The V gene's germline CDR1 is GTSNPN and CDR2 SVGIG (reference sequence). The CDR3 loop reads CAWSGGSGANVLTF. The CDR3, as DNA: TGTGCCTGGAGTGGAGGTTCTGGGGCCAACGTCCTGACTTTC.

The CDR3 loop is CASSLGDISLATNEKLFF. Here the CDR3 DNA reads TGCGCCAGCAGCTTGGGAGACATCAGTTTAGCAACTAATGAAAAACTGTTTTTT. The chain couples TRBV5-1 to TRBJ1-4, with D unclear. This CDR3 is 18 amino acids long. V was cut by 0 bases and J by 0 bases, with 15 bases left in between. Germline values: CDR1 SGHRS, CDR2 YFSETQ.

CDR3 sequence: CASSQGGQVGLSGANVLTF. CDR3 nucleotide sequence: TGTGCCAGCAGCCAGGGGGGACAAGTTGGGCTCTCTGGGGCCAACGTCCTGACTTTC. The chain is built from TRBV5-4 and TRBJ2-6, with a tentative D call TRBD1 (7 bases). The CDR3 runs 19 residues. Between the trimmed V and J ends, which lost 4 bases and 0 bases, there was a span of 20 bases. Germline V gene sequence: CDR1 SGHNT, CDR2 YYREEE (reference sequence).

The CDR3, as DNA: TGTGCCAGCACCCAAGGTACCGCCGGGAGAGAGCAGTTCTTC. As protein: CASTQGTAGREQFF. V gene TRBV6-1 combines with J gene TRBJ2-1; TRBD2 is a possible D gene (6 bases). V was shortened by 7 bases and J by 10 bases, with 20 bases between the two germline ends. The CDR3 runs 14 residues. CDR1 is MNHNS and CDR2 is SASEGT in the germline V gene.

The rearrangement uses TRBV25-1 and TRBJ1-5; no clear D gene. CDR3 size: 14 residues. Trimming removed 1 base from V and 6 bases from J, with 10 bases in between. Germline assignment: CDR1 MGHDK and CDR2 SYGVNS. The CDR3 loop reads CASSEFRVAQPQHF. The CDR3 nucleotides read TGTGCCAGCAGTGAATTTCGGGTCGCTCAGCCCCAGCATTTT.

The chain joins TRBV15 to TRBJ2-5; D remains ambiguous. V gave up 4 bases and J gave up 5 bases, with 8 bases separating them. CDR1 and CDR2 from the germline V gene are LNHNV and YYDKDF (reference sequence). The CDR3 loop spans 12 amino acids. This CDR3 is CATSTSMETQYF. CDR3 in DNA: TGTGCCACCAGCACTAGTATGGAGACCCAGTACTTC. Using reference TRBV15 and TRBJ2-5 for the parts outside the CDR3, the full variable domain is DAMVIQNPRYQVTQFGKPVTLSCSQTLNHNVMYWYQQKSSQAPKLLFHYYDKDFNNEADTPDNFQSRRPNTSFCFLDIRSPGLGDTAMYLCATSTSMETQYFGPGTRLLVL.

This sequence joins TRBV7-8 and TRBJ1-2, with unresolved D. Germline loops: CDR1 SGHVS, CDR2 FQNEAQ. The length of the CDR3 is 15 residues. V was clipped by 1 base and J by 7 bases, with 16 bases between them. This chain's CDR3 is CASSLDFVATGGYTF. CDR3 bases: TGTGCCAGCAGCTTAGATTTTGTGGCTACCGGTGGCTACACCTTC.

The chain joins TRBV5-1 to TRBJ2-5; TRBD1 matches 8 bases. The CDR3 is 14 residues long. V gave up 3 bases and J gave up 5 bases; unmatched junction bases: 6. CDR1 and CDR2 from the germline V gene are SGHRS and YFSETQ. The CDR3 sequence: CASSSPDRGETQYF. The CDR3 region has the DNA TGCGCCAGCAGCTCACCCGACAGGGGTGAGACCCAGTACTTC.

The chain uses TRBV27 and TRBJ2-2; D may be TRBD1 or TRBD2 (5 bases each). The germline V gene has CDR1 MNHEY and CDR2 SMNVEV (reference sequence). V shed 7 bases and J shed 4 bases, with 13 bases lying between them. The CDR3 has 14 amino acids. The CDR3 loop reads CASKWSGTTGELFF. As DNA, the CDR3 is TGTGCCAGCAAATGGTCAGGGACCACCGGGGAGCTGTTTTTT.

The gene calls are TRBV2 and TRBJ2-3; TRBD2 matches 13 bases. Germline assignment: CDR1 SNHLY and CDR2 FYNNEI. Trimming at V came to 3 bases and at J to 6 bases, leaving 9 bases not matched to a gene. The CDR3 totals 17 residues. CDR3 in amino acids: CASSDRKGLAGSDTQYF. CDR3 coding DNA: TGTGCCAGCAGTGACCGGAAGGGACTAGCGGGATCTGATACGCAGTATTTT. The entire variable domain, with the rest obtained from reference TRBV2 and TRBJ2-3, is as follows: EPEVTQTPSHQVTQMGQEVILRCVPISNHLYFYWYRQILGQKVEFLVSFYNNEISEKSEIFDDQFSVERPDGSNFTLKIRSTKLEDSAMYFCASSDRKGLAGSDTQYFGPGTRLTVL.

The V and J genes are TRBV9 and TRBJ1-6; 7 nucleotides align to TRBD1. In germline, CDR1 is SGDLS, CDR2 YYNGEE. This CDR3 comprises 14 residues. J gave up 6 bases and V 4 bases, and 4 bases lay outside the gene matches. The CDR3 coding sequence is TGTGCCAGCAGCTCGGGACAGATTAATTCACCCCTCCACTTT. This encodes CASSSGQINSPLHF.

This clone was observed a single time. The chain has TRBV30 and TRBJ1-1, with a weak D call TRBD1 (5 bases). CDR1 and CDR2 (germline): GTSNPN, SVGIG (reference sequence). Trimming took off 4 bases at V and 3 bases at J, with 9 bases between the two ends. This CDR3 contains 12 residues. The CDR3 DNA is TGTGCCTGGACAGGGTCGGACACTGAAGCTTTCTTT. It is translated as CAWTGSDTEAFF. Using reference TRBV30 and TRBJ1-1 for the parts outside the CDR3, the full variable domain is SQTIHQWPATLVQPVGSPLSLECTVEGTSNPNLYWYRQAAGRGLQLLFYSVGIGQISSEVPQNLSASRPQDRQFILSSKKLLLSDSGFYLCAWTGSDTEAFFGQGTRLTVV.

The rearrangement links TRBV15 to TRBJ2-3; TRBD1 or TRBD2 may be the D gene (6 bases each). The CDR3 is made up of 15 amino acids. V lost 5 bases and J 2 bases, leaving 14 bases between the germline ends. CDR1 is LNHNV and CDR2 is YYDKDF in the germline V gene (reference sequence). The CDR3 spells CATSRGGSATDTQYF. DNA for the CDR3: TGTGCCACCAGCCGAGGGGGGTCAGCCACAGATACGCAGTATTTT.

This rearrangement joins TRBV19 to TRBJ1-5; 9 bases are shared with TRBD1. This CDR3 is 16 amino acids long. Germline trimming cut 3 bases from V and 0 bases from J; bases unmatched to any gene: 3. From germline, CDR1 is LNHDA and CDR2 SQIVND (reference sequence). The CDR3 DNA sequence: TGTGCCAGTAGTATGACAGGGGGTTTTAGCAATCAGCCCCAGCATTTT. It yields the protein CASSMTGGFSNQPQHF.

This clone was detected only a few times. This rearrangement joins TRBV5-1 to TRBJ2-3; 9 positions agree with TRBD2. Germline CDR1 is SGHRS and CDR2 is YFSETQ. The CDR3 has 16 residues. Trimming cost V 5 bases and J 0 bases; bases outside gene matches: 7. DNA for the CDR3: TGCGCCAGCAGAACTATAGCGGGGGCTAGCACAGATACGCAGTATTTT. It translates to CASRTIAGASTDTQYF.

The chain joins TRBV6-5 to TRBJ2-3; either TRBD1 or TRBD2 may fit D (5 bases each). The CDR3 has 15 residues. The V gene lost 5 bases and the J gene lost 0 bases, with 12 bases spanning the gap. Germline V gene sequence: CDR1 MNHEY, CDR2 SVGAGI. In DNA form, the CDR3 reads TGTGCCAGCAGTAACCGGGGCCCTAGCACAGATACGCAGTATTTT. Its protein product is CASSNRGPSTDTQYF.

This rearrangement joins TRBV7-9 to TRBJ2-1, with a tentative D call TRBD2 (5 bases). With 0 bases removed from V and 6 bases from J, the gap between germline ends came to 9 bases. Germline lookup yields CDR1 SEHNR and CDR2 FQNEAQ (reference sequence). The CDR3 covers 14 residues. CDR3 DNA sequence: TGTGCCAGCAGCTTAGCGGGAGTTGGCAATGAGCAGTTCTTC. This sequence encodes CASSLAGVGNEQFF.